The sample holds many counts of the clone carrying this TCR beta chain. Its antigen remains unidentified. Germline V gene sequence: CDR1 DFQATT, CDR2 SNEGSKA (reference sequence). The CDR3 is 11 residues long. Between the trimmed V and J ends, which lost 2 bases and 7 bases, there was a span of 8 bases. This record belongs to a study of blood T cells in healthy people across ages. General study findings and limits: Significant beta diversity loss was already apparent by age roughly 44, declining roughly linearly.

The second PCR ran roughly 7 to 12 cycles with a sample-barcoded 5' primer and J-beta primers. TCRdb passed the 5' RACE reads through MiXCR, listing each CDR3 protein once. The sample holds around 670,000 distinct CDR3 sequences, roughly 31% seen once. A minimum of 6 million PBMCs was isolated per sample. Per individual sample, total RNA of at least 5 micrograms was extracted. Specimen: blood. The V call is TRBV20-1, the J call TRBJ1-1, with D hard to call. The clonotype comes from a woman of 80 years or more in good health. CDR3 sequence: CSARRGGEAFF. CDR3 bases: TGCAGTGCTAGACGGGGTGGTGAAGCTTTCTTT.